The 25 T cell receptor beta chains below were found in one sample sequenced in a study of shared clonotypes between healthy human individuals. The data were produced by immunoSEQ multiplex PCR, yet TCRdb's version contains in-frame clones alone and is incomplete. The data contain about 1 million clones, roughly 80% of them singletons. Input material: memory CD4+ T cells sorted from blood. The subset was: CD45RA-negative fraction. The receptors originated from a young man in good health.

This clone was picked up one time. V is TRBV28 and J is TRBJ2-7; D remains ambiguous. Germline CDR1 reads MDHEN; CDR2 reads SYDVKM. Trimming shortened V by 8 bases and J by 9 bases, and 11 bases separated the two germline ends. This CDR3 region has 10 residues. The CDR3 is CASLGDTQYF. The CDR3 nucleotides are TGTGCCAGCCTCGGAGATACGCAGTACTTC.

As concerns this clone: This sample also contains other DNA sequences that code for the same CDR3. The chain joins TRBV18 to TRBJ2-7; 8 bases align to TRBD1. V trimming: 2 bases; J trimming: 0 bases; junction bases outside the gene matches: 3. The length of the CDR3 is 15 residues. Germline V lookup: CDR1 KGHSH, CDR2 LQKENI. The CDR3: CASSPTGTGSYEQYF. The CDR3 region has the DNA TGTGCCAGCTCACCAACCGGGACAGGCTCCTACGAGCAGTACTTC.

As for this clone: The sample contains more than one DNA sequence encoding this CDR3. The V and J genes are TRBV5-1 and TRBJ1-2, with no clear D. V gave up 0 bases and J gave up 4 bases, with 7 bases separating them. CDR3 length: 13 residues. CDR1 is SGHRS and CDR2 is YFSETQ in the germline V gene. The CDR3 loop reads CASSLELGYGYTF. CDR3 DNA sequence: TGCGCCAGCAGCTTGGAGCTGGGCTATGGCTACACCTTC.

The chain couples TRBV27 to TRBJ2-2; 9 bases are a match to TRBD2. This CDR3 region has 15 residues. The V segment lost 3 bases and the J segment 6 bases; nucleotides outside the gene matches: 5. The germline V gene encodes CDR1 MNHEY and CDR2 SMNVEV (reference sequence). The DNA for the CDR3 is TGTGCCAGCAGTTTGGGCGGGAGGGCCGCCGGGGAGCTGTTTTTT. Its translation: CASSLGGRAAGELFF.

The rearrangement links TRBV6-1 to TRBJ2-7, with TRBD1 as a possible D gene (5 bases). Trimming left V 0 bases short and J 6 bases short, with 12 bases between. Germline CDR1 and CDR2: MNHNS and SASEGT. The CDR3 length is 14 residues. CDR3 residues: CASSEAPGSGEQYF. In nucleotides, the CDR3 is TGTGCCAGCAGTGAAGCGCCAGGGTCGGGCGAGCAGTACTTC.

V usage is TRBV7-2 and J usage is TRBJ1-5; D is unresolved. Per the germline V gene, CDR1 is SGHTA and CDR2 is FQGNSA. This CDR3 region has 17 residues. The V end was cut by 1 base, the J end by 6 bases, with 19 bases between. The CDR3 region is CASSLVYSGGQIQPQHF. The CDR3 DNA is TGTGCCAGCAGCTTAGTATATTCAGGCGGGCAAATTCAGCCCCAGCATTTT.

The J gene is TRBJ1-2, the V gene TRBV7-9; D remains unclear. The length of the CDR3 is 14 residues. V lost 3 bases to trimming and J lost 4 bases, with 12 bases between them. Looked up from germline, CDR1 is SEHNR and CDR2 is FQNEAQ (reference sequence). Written as DNA, the CDR3 is TGTGCCAGCAGCTTTCCAGATTTCTCCTATGGCTACACCTTC. It encodes CASSFPDFSYGYTF.

The genes are TRBV7-2 and TRBJ1-5, with D possibly matching TRBD1 (5 bases). CDR1 is SGHTA, CDR2 FQGNSA, per germline. V was clipped by 1 base and J by 6 bases, with 13 bases between them. CDR3 length: 15 amino acids. For the CDR3, the DNA is TGTGCCAGCAGCTTAGATGGGGGAACAGGTCAGCCCCAGCATTTT. It specifies CASSLDGGTGQPQHF.

The V and J genes are TRBV19 and TRBJ2-7, with 10 bases aligning to TRBD2. Germline V gene sequence: CDR1 LNHDA, CDR2 SQIVND (reference sequence). The CDR3 consists of 15 residues. V lost 6 bases to trimming and J lost 2 bases; unmatched junction nucleotides: 7. CDR3 amino acids: CASSPLAGGTYEQYF. The CDR3 bases are TGTGCCAGTAGCCCCTTAGCGGGAGGTACCTACGAGCAGTACTTC.

The chain links TRBV7-9 to TRBJ1-4, with TRBD1 identical over 8 bases. There are 14 residues in the CDR3. Germline V lookup: CDR1 SEHNR, CDR2 FQNEAQ (reference sequence). V shed 4 bases and J 7 bases; nucleotides not matched to a gene: 5. The CDR3 loop reads CASSSQGDSEKLFF. The CDR3 DNA is TGTGCCAGCAGCTCACAGGGGGACAGTGAAAAACTGTTTTTT.

The chain couples TRBV5-1 to TRBJ2-7, with D hard to call. Trimming removed 4 bases at V and 0 bases at J, with 11 bases between. Germline CDR1 reads SGHRS; CDR2 reads YFSETQ. CDR3 length equals 14 residues. The CDR3: CASSRDVGSYEQYF. In DNA, the CDR3 is TGCGCCAGCAGCCGCGACGTAGGCTCCTACGAGCAGTACTTC.

The chain joins TRBV6-1 to TRBJ2-4, with D possibly being TRBD1 (6 bases). V lost 7 bases to trimming and J lost 3 bases, with 10 bases between them. The CDR3 runs 13 residues. Germline V lookup: CDR1 MNHNS, CDR2 SASEGT. The CDR3 here is CASKEQGKNIQYF. The DNA for the CDR3 is TGTGCCAGCAAAGAACAGGGCAAAAACATTCAGTACTTC.

The CDR3 sequence is CASSFPTSGELFF. The DNA of the CDR3 is TGTGCCAGCAGCTTCCCGACTAGCGGGGAGCTGTTTTTT. The V gene is TRBV5-4, the J gene TRBJ2-2, with D possibly matching TRBD2 (6 bases). This CDR3 comprises 13 residues. Per the germline V gene, CDR1 is SGHNT and CDR2 is YYREEE (reference sequence). V lost 2 bases and J 7 bases, leaving 9 bases between the germline ends.

This sequence joins TRBV30 and TRBJ2-1, with 8 bases aligning to TRBD2. The V and J ends lost 2 bases and 7 bases, in that order; junction bases with no gene match: 7. The CDR3 totals 14 residues. Germline V lookup: CDR1 GTSNPN, CDR2 SVGIG (reference sequence). CDR3 nucleotide sequence: TGTGCCTGGAGTAGCACGGGAGGGCGTAATGAGCAGTTCTTC. It translates to CAWSSTGGRNEQFF.

V usage is TRBV7-2 and J usage is TRBJ1-6, with a tentative D call TRBD1 (6 bases). Germline V gene data show CDR1 as SGHTA and CDR2 as FQGNSA. This CDR3 is 16 amino acids long. Trimming left V 1 base short and J 10 bases short, with 17 bases between. The CDR3 reads CASSLVGGGGSSPLHF. The CDR3 DNA follows: TGTGCCAGCAGCTTAGTGGGGGGCGGAGGGTCCTCACCCCTCCACTTT.

The chain carries TRBV11-2 and TRBJ2-1, with D perhaps matching TRBD2 (6 bases). V was trimmed by 4 bases and J by 0 bases, leaving 13 bases between them. Germline-derived CDR1 and CDR2 are SGHAT and FQNNGV. The CDR3 runs 16 residues. CDR3 nucleotide sequence: TGTGCCAGCAGCTCAAGGGACTTGAGCTCCTACAATGAGCAGTTCTTC. Protein: CASSSRDLSSYNEQFF.

This chain joins TRBV7-9 and TRBJ2-5; D possibly corresponds to TRBD1 (6 bases). The CDR3 consists of 15 residues. V gave up 1 base and J gave up 2 bases, with 11 bases separating them. Germline V CDR1 and CDR2: SEHNR, FQNEAQ (reference sequence). The CDR3: CASSLGTVTQETQYF. Written as DNA, the CDR3 is TGTGCCAGCAGCTTAGGGACAGTTACACAAGAGACCCAGTACTTC.

In regard to this clone: Other DNA sequences in the sample encode the same CDR3. The genes are TRBV19 and TRBJ2-7, with 14 positions matching TRBD2. Trimming at V came to 6 bases and at J to 3 bases, leaving 1 base not matched to a gene. Germline V gene lookup returns CDR1 LNHDA and CDR2 SQIVND (reference sequence). CDR3 length: 14 amino acids. CDR3 protein: CASSGTSGSYEQYF. The CDR3 DNA reads as TGTGCCAGTAGCGGGACTAGCGGGAGCTACGAGCAGTACTTC. Full variable domain (remainder filled in from reference TRBV19 and TRBJ2-7): DGGITQSPKYLFRKEGQNVTLSCEQNLNHDAMYWYRQDPGQGLRLIYYSQIVNDFQKGDIAEGYSVSREKKESFPLTVTSAQKNPTAFYLCASSGTSGSYEQYFGPGTRLTVT.

This chain connects TRBV6-5 to TRBJ2-5; D is undetermined. V lost 10 bases, J lost 1 base, and 13 bases lay in between. Germline V gives CDR1 MNHEY, CDR2 SVGAGI. The CDR3 sequence is 13 residues long. The CDR3 here is CATREQTQETQYF. The CDR3 region has the DNA TGTGCCACCCGAGAGCAGACCCAAGAGACCCAGTACTTC.

CDR3 residues: CASSIGQKGPLHF. The CDR3 nucleotides are TGTGCCAGTAGTATAGGGCAGAAAGGACCCCTCCACTTT. The V call is TRBV19, the J call TRBJ1-6; D unclear. Germline-derived CDR1 and CDR2 are LNHDA and SQIVND (reference sequence). V was pared by 1 base and J by 12 bases, with 10 bases between. This CDR3 is 13 amino acids long.

CDR3 nucleotide sequence: TGTGCCAGCAGACGGACTAGCGGGGGCTCCTACGAGCAGTACTTC. Protein sequence: CASRRTSGGSYEQYF. The chain employs TRBV11-3 and TRBJ2-7; TRBD2 agrees at 13 bases. Germline trimming cut 6 bases from V and 0 bases from J; bases unmatched to any gene: 2. Germline assignment: CDR1 SGHNT and CDR2 YENEEA. The CDR3 is made up of 15 amino acids.

The chain links TRBV18 to TRBJ2-7; no definite D call. The CDR3 extends over 13 amino acids. Germline V lookup: CDR1 KGHSH, CDR2 LQKENI. V shed 5 bases and J shed 2 bases, with 10 bases lying between them. CDR3: CASSTSGAYEQYF. The CDR3 DNA sequence: TGTGCCAGCTCAACCTCAGGCGCCTACGAGCAGTACTTC.

The chain joins TRBV27 to TRBJ1-6; weak D call: TRBD1 (5 bases). Between the trimmed V and J ends, which lost 5 bases and 7 bases, there was a span of 24 bases. Germline CDR1 and CDR2: MNHEY and SMNVEV (reference sequence). The CDR3 contains 18 residues. CDR3 protein: CASSLRPGGNKANSPLHF. The CDR3 DNA follows: TGTGCCAGCAGTCTCCGCCCGGGGGGGAATAAGGCGAATTCACCCCTCCACTTT.

As for this clone: Other DNA sequences in the sample encode the same CDR3. This sequence joins TRBV29-1 and TRBJ2-1; D is possibly TRBD2 (6 bases). The germline V gene encodes CDR1 SQVTM and CDR2 ANQGSEA. V was shortened by 4 bases and J by 1 base, with 8 bases between the two germline ends. The CDR3 is made up of 13 amino acids. CDR3 protein: CSVVGRSYNEQFF. CDR3 nucleotide sequence: TGCAGCGTTGTGGGGAGGTCCTACAATGAGCAGTTCTTC.

In its sample, this clone was seen once. V is TRBV29-1 and J is TRBJ2-1; 8 bases line up with TRBD2. V dropped 7 bases and J dropped 2; count of bases not matched to a gene: 4. From germline, CDR1 is SQVTM and CDR2 ANQGSEA. CDR3 size: 13 residues. The CDR3 coding sequence is TGCAGCGGGAGGCGGGAGGCCTACAATGAGCAGTTCTTC. It codes for CSGRREAYNEQFF.